The T cell receptor (beta chain) under discussion was sequenced for a study of T cell repertoires and Cas9 in healthy adults (dated by TCRdb to 2017 to 2018). Regarding the study in general: Within the CD4 and CD8 compartments, SpCas9-reactive T cells were assessed for multi-effector potency, cytotoxicity and lineage determination. This study looked at whether people already carry T cell immunity to the Streptococcus pyogenes Cas9 nuclease (SpCas9), the enzyme used in CRISPR gene editing.

Turning to this clone: The antigen this receptor binds is unknown. Base qualities are not recorded, but no much larger clone differs from it by a single base.

Library preparation was by the immunoSEQ multiplex PCR assay. Held by TCRdb, this immuneACCESS table contains in-frame sequences only and omits some clones. Under half of the omission traces to an unresolved V gene where checked; the cause of the rest is unknown. The sample data list about 22,000 clones, and roughly nine tenths of these were observed just once. About 1.4% of the sample lies in the top ten. General findings and caveats noted by the study authors: In vitro, SpCas9-reactive regulatory T cells were reported to reduce the proliferation and function of SpCas9-reactive effector T cells.

Healthy humans were used as donors in the study. This clonotype was obtained from a human donor in good health. The sequenced material came from CD4+ effector T cells (CD127+, CD25-, CD137-, CD154-) from PBMCs; culture status not recorded.

This receptor carries the CDR3 CASSLYKGAEKLFF. At the DNA level, the sequence is TGTGCCAGCAGCCTATATAAAGGAGCTGAAAAACTGTTTTTT. Here the chain combines TRBV7-8 and TRBJ1-4, with no confident D gene call. Counted from cysteine to phenylalanine, this CDR3 has 14 amino acids. The read is trimmed to its CDR3 DNA, 42 bases read in frame from base 1. V drops 5 bases and J drops 7 bases, leaving 14 bases in between. As encoded in the germline V gene, CDR1 is SGHVS while CDR2 is FQNEAQ.